This TCR beta chain derives from a study of T cell responses to AZD1222 COVID-19 vaccine. Germline CDR1 and CDR2: SGHVS and FQNEAQ. V lost 3 bases, J lost 0 bases, and 13 bases lay in between. The CDR3 has 16 residues. Measured with immunoSEQ multiplex PCR; TCRdb has only the in-frame clones, and not every one. The table shows about 220,000 clones, with 93% occurring only once. This clone was seen a single time. Its antigen is not identified. General observations from the study: CD4 TCRs covered the whole spike, strongest at regions 160-218 and 743-854. After the peak T cell response, and only then, were repertoires sampled. The study reported that nearly half of spike-specific TCRs target unmutated variant regions. Just 5 to 7 people given AZD1222 tested seropositive at baseline.

The sequence was obtained from an adult in good health. V is TRBV7-8 and J is TRBJ2-3, with D perhaps matching TRBD1 (6 bases). Material: peripheral blood, obtained on day 0 of MenACWY control vaccination. DNA of the CDR3: TGTGCCAGCAGCTTTAAAACAGGGTTTAGCACAGATACGCAGTATTTT. Translated, it gives CASSFKTGFSTDTQYF.